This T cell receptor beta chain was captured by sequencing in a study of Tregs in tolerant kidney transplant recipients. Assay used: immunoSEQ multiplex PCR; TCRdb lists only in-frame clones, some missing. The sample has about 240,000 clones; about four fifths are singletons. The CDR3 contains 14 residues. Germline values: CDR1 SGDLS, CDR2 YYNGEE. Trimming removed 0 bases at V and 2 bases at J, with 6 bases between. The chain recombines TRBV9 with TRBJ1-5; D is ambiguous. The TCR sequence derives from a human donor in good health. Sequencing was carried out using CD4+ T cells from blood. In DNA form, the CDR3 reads TGTGCCAGCAGCGTAGGTCAAGGCAATCAGCCCCAGCATTTT. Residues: CASSVGQGNQPQHF.